The rows below give T cell receptor beta chains drawn from one sample of a study of T cell repertoires in cytomegalovirus infection. Which antigens these TCRs recognize remains unknown. MiXCR was run by TCRdb on the reads, yielding one entry per CDR3 protein. The sample has just over 450,000 distinct CDR3 sequences, under 45% seen once. This sample comprised cultured PBMCs, obtained from culture after CMV antigen stimulation. All receptors derive from a human donor in good health (CMV status not recorded). Some clones in this sample may be carry-over from other donors' samples. CDR3s include the opening cysteine and the closing phenylalanine or tryptophan. The order of the fields is D gene, clone size, V gene, J gene, CDR3 protein, CDR3 DNA. D genes are given only for firm matches. The size field is filled for only some rows; it gives once, few, many or a size class.

-	-	TRBV6-2/TRBV6-3	TRBJ2-7	CASPHGEPLKTYEQYF	TGTGCCAGCCCCCACGGGGAGCCCCTCAAAACCTACGAGCAGTACTTC
-	few	TRBV7-6	TRBJ2-1	CASSRIVGRDNEQFF	TGTGCCAGCAGTCGAATCGTTGGAAGAGACAATGAGCAGTTCTTC
-	-	TRBV20-1	TRBJ2-7	CSARRQPFSREQYF	TGCAGTGCTAGACGTCAGCCCTTCTCGCGGGAGCAGTACTTC
-	few	TRBV7-2	TRBJ2-5	CASQKTGTQETQYF	TGTGCCAGCCAAAAAACAGGGACACAAGAGACCCAGTACTTC
-	-	TRBV12-3/TRBV12-4	TRBJ1-3	CASSFSLVDTIYF	TGTGCCAGCAGTTTTTCGTTGGTCGACACCATATATTTT
-	few	TRBV6-2/TRBV6-3	TRBJ2-5	CASARPPSGTQYF	TGTGCCAGCGCGAGACCGCCTTCGGGAACCCAGTACTTC
TRBD2	-	TRBV11-2	TRBJ2-1	CASRGLREGNNEQFF	TGTGCCAGCAGGGGTTTACGGGAGGGGAATAATGAGCAGTTCTTC
-	once	TRBV11-2	TRBJ2-3	CASSPQLPTDTQYF	TGTGCCAGCAGCCCCCAATTACCCACAGATACGCAGTATTTT
TRBD2	once	TRBV6-6	TRBJ2-1	CASTPSGTLYNEQFF	TGTGCCAGCACGCCTAGCGGGACCCTCTACAATGAGCAGTTCTTC
TRBD1	-	TRBV13	TRBJ2-5	CASTSRLGQAIETQYF	TGTGCCAGCACCTCACGGCTGGGACAGGCGATAGAGACCCAGTACTTC
TRBD1	-	TRBV7-9	TRBJ1-3	CASSAVRGLGNTIYF	TGTGCCAGCAGCGCCGTCAGGGGGCTCGGAAACACCATATATTTT
-	-	TRBV10-2	TRBJ2-7	CASRPDPTYEQYF	TGCGCCAGCAGGCCCGATCCAACCTACGAGCAGTACTTC
-	-	TRBV12-3/TRBV12-4	TRBJ2-5	CASTRAFGETQYF	TGTGCCAGTACTAGAGCTTTCGGCGAGACCCAGTACTTC
-	-	TRBV2	TRBJ2-1	CASSDRLSNEQFF	TGTGCCAGCAGTGACAGGCTATCCAATGAGCAGTTCTTC
TRBD1	-	TRBV7-8	TRBJ2-2	CASSLEIRGPNTGELFF	TGTGCCAGCAGCTTAGAGATCAGGGGGCCGAACACCGGGGAGCTGTTTTTT
-	-	TRBV19	TRBJ2-6	CASRNLDDASGANVLTF	TGTGCCAGTAGGAATCTGGATGACGCCTCTGGGGCCAACGTCCTGACTTTC
-	few	TRBV7-2	TRBJ1-4	CASSSDIDNEKLFF	TGTGCCAGCAGCTCGGACATAGATAATGAAAAACTGTTTTTT